This TCR beta chain was obtained from a study of early T cells in non-severe SARS-CoV-2 infection. About the research overall: Sequencing used unsorted whole-blood bulk RNA, so chains lack pairing.

V dropped 3 bases and J dropped 2; count of bases not matched to a gene: 1. Germline CDR1 KGHSH, CDR2 LQKENI. This CDR3 region has 15 residues. TCRdb passed the 5' RACE reads through MiXCR, listing each CDR3 protein once. Seen here are roughly 77,000 distinct CDR3 sequences, less than 15% observed once, and the top ten hold 4.5%. V usage is TRBV18 and J usage is TRBJ2-6; 7 bases match TRBD2. This sequence originates from an adult who was a healthcare worker with PCR-confirmed SARS-CoV-2 infection or an uninfected control (not recorded which). Sequencing input: whole blood. CDR3 DNA sequence: TGTGCCAGCTCACCCGGGACTACTGGGGCCAACGTCCTGACTTTC. It codes for CASSPGTTGANVLTF.